This T cell receptor (beta chain) was sequenced in a study of T cells in Graves' hyperthyroidism and ophthalmopathy. Details on this clonotype: The DNA is omitted, as the CDR3 cannot be located on it reliably, and the CDR3 follows TCRdb's listing.

Any patient presenting with uncontrolled infection, other autoimmune disease, pregnancy or lactation was left out. The TCR beta CDR3 regions underwent amplification using RNA transcripts as the source. The TCR CDR3 was amplified in a first-round RT-PCR using the HTBI primer set. TCRdb re-called the multiplex PCR reads with MiXCR, one entry per CDR3 protein. The table records 350,000 to 400,000 distinct CDR3 sequences, about 14% of them present only once. The CDR3 is 22 amino acids in total, end residues counted. The germline gives CDR1 SNHLY, CDR2 FYNNEI. Material: blood. The clonotype comes from a woman aged 55 to 70 with Graves' hyperthyroidism. The chain uses TRBV2 and TRBJ2-7. CDR3: CASTNQTSMYLCATRAPYGQYF.